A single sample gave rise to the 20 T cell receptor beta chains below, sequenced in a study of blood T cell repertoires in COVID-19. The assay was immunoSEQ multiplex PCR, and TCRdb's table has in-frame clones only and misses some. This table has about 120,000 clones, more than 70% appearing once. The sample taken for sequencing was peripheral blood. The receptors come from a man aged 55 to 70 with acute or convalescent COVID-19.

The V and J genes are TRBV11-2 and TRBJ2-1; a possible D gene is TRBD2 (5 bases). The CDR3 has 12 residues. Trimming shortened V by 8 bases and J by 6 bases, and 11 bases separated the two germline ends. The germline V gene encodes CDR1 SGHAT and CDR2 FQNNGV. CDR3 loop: CASGRGLNEQFF. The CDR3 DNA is TGTGCCAGCGGGAGAGGGCTCAATGAGCAGTTCTTC.

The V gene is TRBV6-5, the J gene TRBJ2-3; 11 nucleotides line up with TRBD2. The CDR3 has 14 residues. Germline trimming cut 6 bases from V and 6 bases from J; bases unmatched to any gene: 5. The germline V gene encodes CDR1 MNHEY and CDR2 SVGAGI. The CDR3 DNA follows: TGTGCCAGCAGCTTGACTAGCGGGGAGGATACGCAGTATTTT. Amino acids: CASSLTSGEDTQYF.

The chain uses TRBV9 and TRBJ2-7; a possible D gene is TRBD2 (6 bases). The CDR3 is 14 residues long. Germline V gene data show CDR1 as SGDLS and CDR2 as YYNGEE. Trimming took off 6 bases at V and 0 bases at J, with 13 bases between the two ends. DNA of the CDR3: TGTGCCAGCACCCGGGGGACGGACTCCTACGAGCAGTACTTC. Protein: CASTRGTDSYEQYF.

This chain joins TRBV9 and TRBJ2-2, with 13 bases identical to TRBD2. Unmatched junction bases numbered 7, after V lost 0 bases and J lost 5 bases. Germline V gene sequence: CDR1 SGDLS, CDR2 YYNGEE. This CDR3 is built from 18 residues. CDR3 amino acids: CASSVVTSGRVGTGELFF. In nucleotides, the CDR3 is TGTGCCAGCAGCGTAGTTACTAGCGGGAGGGTCGGAACCGGGGAGCTGTTTTTT.

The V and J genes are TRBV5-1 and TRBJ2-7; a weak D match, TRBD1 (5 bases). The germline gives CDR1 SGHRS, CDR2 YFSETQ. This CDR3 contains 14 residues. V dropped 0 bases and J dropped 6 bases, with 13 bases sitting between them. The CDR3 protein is CASSLGRQWGEQYF. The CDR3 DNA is TGCGCCAGCAGCTTGGGGAGACAGTGGGGCGAGCAGTACTTC.

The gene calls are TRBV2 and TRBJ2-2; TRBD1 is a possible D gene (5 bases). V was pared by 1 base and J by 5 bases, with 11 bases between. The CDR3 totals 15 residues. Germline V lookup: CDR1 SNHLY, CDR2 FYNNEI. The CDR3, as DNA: TGTGCCAGCAGTGAAGGGGCAGGGCGAACCGGGGAGCTGTTTTTT. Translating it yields CASSEGAGRTGELFF.

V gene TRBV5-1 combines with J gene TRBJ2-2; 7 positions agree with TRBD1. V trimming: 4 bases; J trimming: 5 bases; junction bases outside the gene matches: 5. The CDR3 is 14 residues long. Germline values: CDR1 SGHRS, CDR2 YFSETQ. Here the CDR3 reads CASSGTARTGELFF. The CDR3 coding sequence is TGCGCCAGCAGCGGGACAGCGCGGACCGGGGAGCTGTTTTTT.

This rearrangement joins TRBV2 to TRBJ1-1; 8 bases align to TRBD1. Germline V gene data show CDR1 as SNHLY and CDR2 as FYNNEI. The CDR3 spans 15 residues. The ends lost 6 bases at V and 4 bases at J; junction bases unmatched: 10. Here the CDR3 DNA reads TGTGCCAGCAGAGCTGGGACAGGCGTTTTCACTGAAGCTTTCTTT. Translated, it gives CASRAGTGVFTEAFF.

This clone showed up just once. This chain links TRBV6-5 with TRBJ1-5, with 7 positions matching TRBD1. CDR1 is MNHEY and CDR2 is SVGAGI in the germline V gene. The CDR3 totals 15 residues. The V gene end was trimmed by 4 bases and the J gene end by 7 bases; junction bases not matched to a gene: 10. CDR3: CASSSLFTGDQPQHF. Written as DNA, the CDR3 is TGTGCCAGCAGTTCTCTTTTTACAGGGGACCAGCCCCAGCATTTT.

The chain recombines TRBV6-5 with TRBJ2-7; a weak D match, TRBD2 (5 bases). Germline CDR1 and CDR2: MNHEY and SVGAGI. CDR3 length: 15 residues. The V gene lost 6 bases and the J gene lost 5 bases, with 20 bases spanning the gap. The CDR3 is CASSTRVGSQHEQYF. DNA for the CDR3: TGTGCCAGCAGCACACGGGTTGGGAGTCAGCACGAGCAGTACTTC.

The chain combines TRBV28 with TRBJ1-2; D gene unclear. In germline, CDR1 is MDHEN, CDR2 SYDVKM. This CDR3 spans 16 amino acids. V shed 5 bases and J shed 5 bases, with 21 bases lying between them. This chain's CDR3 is CASSPGESPPRYGYTF. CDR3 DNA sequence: TGTGCCAGCAGTCCAGGTGAAAGTCCTCCGCGATATGGCTACACCTTC.

CDR3 protein: CASSLGQGLEEQYF. CDR3 coding DNA: TGCGCCAGCAGCTTGGGACAGGGTCTTGAGGAGCAGTACTTC. The J gene is TRBJ2-7, the V gene TRBV5-1; 7 bases are shared with TRBD1. Looked up from germline, CDR1 is SGHRS and CDR2 is YFSETQ. This CDR3 spans 14 amino acids. J lost 7 bases, V lost 0 bases, and 7 bases had no gene match.

This CDR3 is CASSGTSGRAGRYEQYF. The DNA of the CDR3 is TGTGCCAGCAGCGGGACTAGCGGGAGGGCCGGTAGATACGAGCAGTACTTC. The chain uses TRBV5-6 and TRBJ2-7; 16 bases agree with TRBD2. V lost 4 bases, J lost 4 bases, and 8 bases stayed unmatched. The length of the CDR3 is 17 residues. CDR1 is SGHDT, CDR2 YYEEEE, per germline.

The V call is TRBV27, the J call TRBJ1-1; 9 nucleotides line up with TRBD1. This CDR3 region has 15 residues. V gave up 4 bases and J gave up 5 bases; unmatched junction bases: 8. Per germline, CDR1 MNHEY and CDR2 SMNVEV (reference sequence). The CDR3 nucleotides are TGTGCCAGCAGTTCCCACAGGGGGCTTGGGACTGAAGCTTTCTTT. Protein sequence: CASSSHRGLGTEAFF.

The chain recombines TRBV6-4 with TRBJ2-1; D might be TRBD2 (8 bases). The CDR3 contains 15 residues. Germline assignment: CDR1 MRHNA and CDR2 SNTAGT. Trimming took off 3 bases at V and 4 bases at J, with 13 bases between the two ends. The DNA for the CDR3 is TGTGCCAGCAGTGAAGGGGGCGGGAGGTACAATGAGCAGTTCTTC. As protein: CASSEGGGRYNEQFF.

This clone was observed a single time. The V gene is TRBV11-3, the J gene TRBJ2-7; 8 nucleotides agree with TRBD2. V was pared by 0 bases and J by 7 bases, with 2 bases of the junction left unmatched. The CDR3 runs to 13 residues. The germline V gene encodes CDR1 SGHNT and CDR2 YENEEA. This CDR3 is CASSLEPGGEQYF. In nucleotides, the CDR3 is TGTGCCAGCAGCTTAGAACCGGGGGGGGAGCAGTACTTC.

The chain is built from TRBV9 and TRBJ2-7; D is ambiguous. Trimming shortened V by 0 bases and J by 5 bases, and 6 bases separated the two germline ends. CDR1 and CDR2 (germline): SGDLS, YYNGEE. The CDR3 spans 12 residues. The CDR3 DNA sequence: TGTGCCAGCAGCGTAGGTGGAGACGAGCAGTACTTC. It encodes CASSVGGDEQYF.

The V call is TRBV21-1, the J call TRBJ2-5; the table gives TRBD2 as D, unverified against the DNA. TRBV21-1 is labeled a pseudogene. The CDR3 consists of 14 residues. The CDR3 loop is CASILAGSQETQYF. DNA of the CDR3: TGTGCCAGCATACTAGCGGGGTCTCAAGAGACCCAGTACTTC.

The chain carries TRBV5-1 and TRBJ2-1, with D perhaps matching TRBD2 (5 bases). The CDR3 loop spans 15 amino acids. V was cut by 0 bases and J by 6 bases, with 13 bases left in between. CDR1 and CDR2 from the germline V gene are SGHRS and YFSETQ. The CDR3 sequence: CASSLATPSLNEQFF. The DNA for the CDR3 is TGCGCCAGCAGCTTGGCCACCCCTAGCCTCAATGAGCAGTTCTTC.

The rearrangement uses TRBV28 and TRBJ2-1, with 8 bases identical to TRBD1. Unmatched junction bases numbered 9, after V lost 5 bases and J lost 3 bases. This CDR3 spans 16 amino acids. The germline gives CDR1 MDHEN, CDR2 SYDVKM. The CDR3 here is CASSLLGQAVYNEQFF. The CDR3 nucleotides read TGTGCCAGCAGTCTCCTGGGACAGGCCGTCTACAATGAGCAGTTCTTC. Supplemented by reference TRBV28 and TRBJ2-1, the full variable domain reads DVKVTQSSRYLVKRTGEKVFLECVQDMDHENMFWYRQDPGLGLRLIYFSYDVKMKEKGDIPEGYSVSREKKERFSLILESASTNQTSMYLCASSLLGQAVYNEQFFGPGTRLTVL.